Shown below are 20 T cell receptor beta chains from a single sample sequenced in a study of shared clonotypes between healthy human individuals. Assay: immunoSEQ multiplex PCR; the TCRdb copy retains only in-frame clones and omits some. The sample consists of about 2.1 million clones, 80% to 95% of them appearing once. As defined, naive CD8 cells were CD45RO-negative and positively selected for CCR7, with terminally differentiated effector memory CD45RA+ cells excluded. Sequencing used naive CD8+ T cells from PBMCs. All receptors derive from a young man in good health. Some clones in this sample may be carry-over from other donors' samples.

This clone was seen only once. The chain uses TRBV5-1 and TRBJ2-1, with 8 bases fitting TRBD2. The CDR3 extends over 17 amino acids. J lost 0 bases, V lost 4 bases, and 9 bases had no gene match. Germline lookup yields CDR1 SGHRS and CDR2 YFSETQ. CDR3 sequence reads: CASSGGLAAYSYNEQFF. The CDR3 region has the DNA TGCGCCAGCAGCGGAGGACTAGCAGCCTACTCCTACAATGAGCAGTTCTTC.

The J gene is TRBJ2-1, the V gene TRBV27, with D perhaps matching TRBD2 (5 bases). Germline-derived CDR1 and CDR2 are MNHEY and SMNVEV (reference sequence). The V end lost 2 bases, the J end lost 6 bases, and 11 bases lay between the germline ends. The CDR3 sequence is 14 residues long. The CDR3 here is CASSLRTVSNEQFF. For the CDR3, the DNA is TGTGCCAGCAGTTTAAGGACTGTGTCCAATGAGCAGTTCTTC.

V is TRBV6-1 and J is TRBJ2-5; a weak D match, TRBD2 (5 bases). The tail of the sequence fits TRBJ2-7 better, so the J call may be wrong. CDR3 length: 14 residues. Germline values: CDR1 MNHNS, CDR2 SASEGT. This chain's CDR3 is CASSEYVRGYEQYF. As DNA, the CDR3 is TGTGCCAGCAGTGAATATGTCCGGGGCTACGAGCAGTACTTC.

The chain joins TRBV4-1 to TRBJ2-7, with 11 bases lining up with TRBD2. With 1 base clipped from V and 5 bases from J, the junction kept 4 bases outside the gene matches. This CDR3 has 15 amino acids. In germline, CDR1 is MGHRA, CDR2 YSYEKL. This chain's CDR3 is CASSQVLAGAHEQYF. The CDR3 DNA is TGCGCCAGCAGCCAAGTACTAGCGGGAGCGCACGAGCAGTACTTC.

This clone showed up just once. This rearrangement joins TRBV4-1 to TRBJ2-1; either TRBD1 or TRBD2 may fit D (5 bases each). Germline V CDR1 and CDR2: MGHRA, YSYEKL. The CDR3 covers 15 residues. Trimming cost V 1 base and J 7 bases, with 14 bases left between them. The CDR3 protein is CASSQGDQRVNEQFF. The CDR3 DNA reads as TGCGCCAGCAGCCAAGGGGACCAACGGGTTAATGAGCAGTTCTTC.

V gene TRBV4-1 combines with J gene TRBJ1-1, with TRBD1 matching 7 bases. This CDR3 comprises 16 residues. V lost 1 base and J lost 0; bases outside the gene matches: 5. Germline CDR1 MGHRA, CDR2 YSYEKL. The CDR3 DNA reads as TGCGCCAGCAGCCAAGCGCCGGGACAGATGAACACTGAAGCTTTCTTT. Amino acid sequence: CASSQAPGQMNTEAFF.

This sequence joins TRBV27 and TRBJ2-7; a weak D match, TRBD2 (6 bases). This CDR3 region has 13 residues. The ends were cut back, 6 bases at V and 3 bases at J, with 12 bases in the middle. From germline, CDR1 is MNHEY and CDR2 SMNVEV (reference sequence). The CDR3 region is CASRPSGDYEQYF. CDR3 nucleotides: TGTGCCAGCAGACCATCGGGAGACTACGAGCAGTACTTC.

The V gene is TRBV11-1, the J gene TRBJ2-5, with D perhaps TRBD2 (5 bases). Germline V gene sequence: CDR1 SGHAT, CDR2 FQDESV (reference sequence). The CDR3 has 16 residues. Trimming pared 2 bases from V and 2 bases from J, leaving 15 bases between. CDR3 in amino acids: CASSLTEALGQETQYF. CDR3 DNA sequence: TGTGCCAGCAGCTTAACGGAGGCCCTGGGGCAAGAGACCCAGTACTTC.

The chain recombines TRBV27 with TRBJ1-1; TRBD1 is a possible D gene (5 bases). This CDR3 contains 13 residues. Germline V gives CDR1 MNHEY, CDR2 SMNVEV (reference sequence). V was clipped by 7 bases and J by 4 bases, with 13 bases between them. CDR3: CASNPQGSTEAFF. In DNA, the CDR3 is TGTGCCAGCAACCCTCAGGGTTCCACTGAAGCTTTCTTT.

The chain's CDR3 is CASSGRDRYYGYTF. In nucleotides, the CDR3 is TGTGCCAGCAGTGGCCGGGACAGGTACTATGGCTACACCTTC. This rearrangement joins TRBV6-1 to TRBJ1-2; 8 nucleotides match TRBD1. The CDR3 length is 14 residues. CDR1 and CDR2 from the germline V gene are MNHNS and SASEGT. The V gene end was trimmed by 4 bases and the J gene end by 3 bases; junction bases not matched to a gene: 4.

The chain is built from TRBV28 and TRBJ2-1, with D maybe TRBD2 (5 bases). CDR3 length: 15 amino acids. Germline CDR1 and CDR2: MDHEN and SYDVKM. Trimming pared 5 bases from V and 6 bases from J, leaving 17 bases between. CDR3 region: CASSRPSDYFNEQFF. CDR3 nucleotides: TGTGCCAGCAGTCGCCCCTCCGACTATTTCAATGAGCAGTTCTTC.

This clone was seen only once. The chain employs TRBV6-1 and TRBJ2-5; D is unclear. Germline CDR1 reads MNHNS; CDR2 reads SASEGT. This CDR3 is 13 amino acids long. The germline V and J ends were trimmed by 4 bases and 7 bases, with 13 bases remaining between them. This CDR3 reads CASSVLTSGTQYF. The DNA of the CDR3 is TGTGCCAGCAGTGTTTTGACTTCAGGGACCCAGTACTTC.

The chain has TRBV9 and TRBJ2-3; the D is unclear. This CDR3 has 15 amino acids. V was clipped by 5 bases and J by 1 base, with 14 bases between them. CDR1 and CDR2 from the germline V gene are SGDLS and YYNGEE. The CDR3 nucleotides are TGTGCCAGCAGTTTAGGGCAATCTCGCACAGATACGCAGTATTTT. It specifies CASSLGQSRTDTQYF.

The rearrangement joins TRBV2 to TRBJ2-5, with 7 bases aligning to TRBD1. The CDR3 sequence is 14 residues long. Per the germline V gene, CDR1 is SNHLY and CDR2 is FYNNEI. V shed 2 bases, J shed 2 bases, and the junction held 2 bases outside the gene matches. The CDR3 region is CASSEFRGQETQYF. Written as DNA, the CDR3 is TGTGCCAGCAGTGAATTCAGGGGGCAAGAGACCCAGTACTTC.

The CDR3, as DNA: TGTGCCAGCTCACCACCGGACCGTCCTAACTATGGCTACACCTTC. Translated: CASSPPDRPNYGYTF. The genes are TRBV18 and TRBJ1-2; unclear D gene. CDR1 and CDR2 from the germline V gene are KGHSH and LQKENI. The CDR3 runs 15 residues. V shed 0 bases and J shed 0 bases, with 8 bases lying between them.

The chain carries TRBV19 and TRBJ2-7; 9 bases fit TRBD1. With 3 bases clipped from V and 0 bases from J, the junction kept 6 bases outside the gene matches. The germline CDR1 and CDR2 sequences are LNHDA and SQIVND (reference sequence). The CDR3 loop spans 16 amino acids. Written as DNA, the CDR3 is TGTGCCAGTAGTATGTACGCGGACAGGGGCTCCTACGAGCAGTACTTC. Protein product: CASSMYADRGSYEQYF.

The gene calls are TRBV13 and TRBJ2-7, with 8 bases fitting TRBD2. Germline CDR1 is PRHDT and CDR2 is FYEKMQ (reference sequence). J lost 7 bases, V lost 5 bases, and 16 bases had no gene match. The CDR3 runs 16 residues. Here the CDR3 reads CASSPRGGAPLGEQYF. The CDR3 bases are TGTGCCAGCAGCCCCCGGGGGGGGGCCCCCCTTGGGGAGCAGTACTTC.

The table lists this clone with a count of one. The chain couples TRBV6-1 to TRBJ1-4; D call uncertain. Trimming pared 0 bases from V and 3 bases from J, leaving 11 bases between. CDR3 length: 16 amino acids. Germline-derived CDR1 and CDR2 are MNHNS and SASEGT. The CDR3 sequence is CASSEAARRSNEKLFF. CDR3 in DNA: TGTGCCAGCAGTGAAGCTGCTCGTAGATCTAATGAAAAACTGTTTTTT.

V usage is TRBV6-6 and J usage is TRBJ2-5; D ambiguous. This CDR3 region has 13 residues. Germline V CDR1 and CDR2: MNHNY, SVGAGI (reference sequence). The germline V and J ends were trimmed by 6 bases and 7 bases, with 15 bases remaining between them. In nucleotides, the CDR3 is TGTGCCAGCAGCCTCGGGTCGGTGGGGACCCAGTACTTC. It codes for CASSLGSVGTQYF.

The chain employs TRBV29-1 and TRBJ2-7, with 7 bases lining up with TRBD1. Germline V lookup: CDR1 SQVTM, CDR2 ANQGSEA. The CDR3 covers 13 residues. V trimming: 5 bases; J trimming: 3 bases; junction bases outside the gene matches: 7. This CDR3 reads CSVCPGTDYEQYF. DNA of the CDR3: TGCAGCGTTTGCCCCGGGACAGACTACGAGCAGTACTTC.